The clone carrying this T cell receptor beta chain has a handful of counts. This specimen belongs to a study of PD-1 blockade in mismatch repair-deficient tumors. Repertoires were generated with immunoSEQ multiplex PCR, while TCRdb's copy carries only in-frame clones and drops some. The sample has 35,000 to 40,000 clones, around 79% seen once. The V end lost 0 bases, the J end lost 4 bases, and 7 bases lay between the germline ends. Germline CDR1 KGHSH, CDR2 LQKENI. CDR3 size: 13 residues. The specimen comprised peripheral blood, sampled 4 weeks after starting pembrolizumab. The chain recombines TRBV18 with TRBJ2-7; D not resolved. This receptor was identified in an adult with mismatch repair-deficient cancer. The CDR3 bases are TGTGCCAGCTCACCACCGGTGGGGTACGAGCAGTACTTC. Translated, it gives CASSPPVGYEQYF.